This entry is about one T cell receptor beta chain. The data derive from a study of blood T cell repertoires in COVID-19. Whole-study context: Some COVID-19 samples were acute and others convalescent; all came from the United States, Italy and Spain. Sample material is recorded as cDNA or gDNA derived from T cells, B-cell-depleted T cells, or PBMCs.

This CDR3 is 13 amino acids long. Deletions cut 8 bases from V and 1 base from J, with 11 bases between. Germline V gene lookup returns CDR1 MGHRA and CDR2 YSYEKL. In the original processing: Reference gene primer amplification gave nucleated cell count estimates. Clones were read by immunoSEQ multiplex PCR, and TCRdb kept only the in-frame ones, dropping some. Clone size and V and J calls were adopted from that table, with D and trimming inferred from the DNA. The sample has 200,000 to 300,000 clones; 81% are singletons. Patients from Seattle were sampled longitudinally, starting during active infection.

Sequenced: peripheral blood. The rearrangement uses TRBV4-1 and TRBJ1-2, with a possible D match to TRBD1 (6 bases). The receptor was derived from a woman of 80 years or more with COVID-19, enrolled during active disease. The CDR3 DNA sequence: TGCGCCAGCCGAGGGACACTTAACTATGGCTACACCTTC. Translated, it gives CASRGTLNYGYTF.